The 30 T cell receptor beta chains given below trace back to one sample, sequenced in a study of T cell responses to AZD1222 COVID-19 vaccine. Using immunoSEQ multiplex PCR, the repertoire was profiled, and TCRdb retains in-frame clones only, with some absent. The table shows around 53,000 clones, with approximately 85% occurring only once. This specimen was peripheral blood, taken on day 0 of MenACWY control vaccination. These receptors were taken from an adult in good health.

The rearrangement uses TRBV28 and TRBJ1-5; 8 bases match TRBD1. Germline V gene data show CDR1 as MDHEN and CDR2 as SYDVKM. After removal of 6 bases from V and 9 bases from J, the junction contained 19 bases not matched to a gene. The CDR3 loop spans 17 amino acids. The CDR3 spells CASSESIGQGIFSPQHF. Here the CDR3 DNA reads TGTGCCAGCAGCGAATCTATAGGACAGGGAATCTTTTCGCCCCAGCATTTT.

The gene calls are TRBV5-4 and TRBJ1-1, with TRBD1 as a possible D gene (5 bases). CDR3 size: 14 residues. Germline V CDR1 and CDR2: SGHNT, YYREEE (reference sequence). V lost 5 bases to trimming and J lost 2 bases, with 13 bases between them. Written as DNA, the CDR3 is TGTGCCAGCAGGAGCTGGGACGGAAACACTGAAGCTTTCTTT. Protein product: CASRSWDGNTEAFF.

V and J are TRBV9 and TRBJ1-2; the D is unclear. V was cut by 0 bases and J by 14 bases, with 23 bases left in between. Per the germline V gene, CDR1 is SGDLS and CDR2 is YYNGEE. The CDR3 runs 15 residues. In DNA form, the CDR3 reads TGTGCCAGCAGCGTAGGAGCCAACCGCCGCTCAGGTTGGACCTTC. Protein sequence: CASSVGANRRSGWTF.

The chain combines TRBV5-5 with TRBJ1-3, with D tentatively TRBD1 (5 bases). This CDR3 region has 12 residues. Between the trimmed V and J ends, which lost 4 bases and 8 bases, there was a span of 10 bases. The germline CDR1 and CDR2 sequences are SGHKS and YYEKEE (reference sequence). The CDR3 here is CASSRRVDTIYF. The CDR3, as DNA: TGTGCCAGCAGCCGCAGGGTTGACACCATATATTTT.

The V gene is TRBV11-2, the J gene TRBJ2-7; D gene unclear. The CDR3 has 13 amino acids. Deletions cut 5 bases from V and 2 bases from J, with 10 bases between. Germline V CDR1 and CDR2: SGHAT, FQNNGV. DNA of the CDR3: TGTGCCAGCAGCCCCGCAAGTCCCTACGAGCAGTACTTC. Translated, it gives CASSPASPYEQYF. The variable domain in full, with the rest retrieved from reference TRBV11-2 and TRBJ2-7, is EAGVAQSPRYKIIEKRQSVAFWCNPISGHATLYWYQQILGQGPKLLIQFQNNGVVDDSQLPKDRFSAERLKGVDSTLKIQPAKLEDSAVYLCASSPASPYEQYFGPGTRLTVT.

The chain joins TRBV27 to TRBJ1-1, with 9 bases matching TRBD1. The germline V gene encodes CDR1 MNHEY and CDR2 SMNVEV (reference sequence). Trimming cost V 3 bases and J 11 bases; bases outside gene matches: 7. The CDR3 spans 13 residues. In DNA, the CDR3 is TGTGCCAGCAGTTTCTCCGGGACAGGGTGGGCTTTCTTT. Translating gives CASSFSGTGWAFF.

The V and J genes are TRBV3-1 (or the pseudogene TRBV3-2) and TRBJ2-1; no firm D call. The CDR3 consists of 16 residues. Trimming shortened V by 3 bases and J by 2 bases, and 14 bases separated the two germline ends. Germline lookup yields CDR1 LGHDT and CDR2 YNNKEL (reference sequence). The CDR3: CASSQTPVTTYNEQFF. The DNA of the CDR3 is TGTGCCAGCAGCCAGACCCCTGTGACAACCTACAATGAGCAGTTCTTC.

A few counts support this clone. The chain is built from TRBV29-1 and TRBJ2-7, with 11 bases fitting TRBD2. The junction had 9 bases not matched to a gene; V was cut back by 5 bases and J by 6 bases. The length of the CDR3 is 14 residues. The germline CDR1 and CDR2 sequences are SQVTM and ANQGSEA. CDR3 region: CSVRTSGSSSEQYF. In DNA form, the CDR3 reads TGCAGCGTTCGTACTAGCGGGAGCTCTAGCGAGCAGTACTTC.

This chain connects TRBV27 to TRBJ1-2, with TRBD1 identical over 9 bases. CDR1 is MNHEY, CDR2 SMNVEV, per germline (reference sequence). CDR3 size: 13 residues. After removal of 4 bases from V and 7 bases from J, the junction contained 4 bases not matched to a gene. The CDR3 DNA reads as TGTGCCAGCAGTTCAGGGACAGGGAGTGGCTACACCTTC. This sequence encodes CASSSGTGSGYTF.

The CDR3 here is CASSIEGQIYGYTF. DNA for the CDR3: TGTGCCAGTAGTATCGAGGGGCAGATCTATGGCTACACCTTC. The chain recombines TRBV19 with TRBJ1-2, with a tentative D call TRBD1 (5 bases). Trimming removed 3 bases from V and 4 bases from J, with 12 bases in between. CDR1 and CDR2 (germline): LNHDA, SQIVND (reference sequence). The length of the CDR3 is 14 residues.

V is TRBV20-1 and J is TRBJ2-1, with D possibly matching TRBD2 (6 bases). The CDR3 spans 15 residues. The germline V gene has CDR1 DFQATT and CDR2 SNEGSKA (reference sequence). V was cut by 3 bases and J by 16 bases, with 28 bases left in between. The CDR3 reads CSASMPREPWGPRFF. The DNA of the CDR3 is TGCAGTGCTAGTATGCCGCGGGAACCGTGGGGTCCCCGATTCTTC.

This clone was detected once. The rearrangement joins TRBV11-3 to TRBJ2-5; D ambiguous. Germline V gene data show CDR1 as SGHNT and CDR2 as YENEEA. CDR3 length: 14 residues. V was pared by 5 bases and J by 5 bases, with 15 bases between. This CDR3 reads CASSLKGLGETQYF. Here the CDR3 DNA reads TGTGCCAGCAGCCTCAAGGGTCTCGGCGAGACCCAGTACTTC.

The CDR3, as DNA: TGTGCCAGCAGCGTAGACGGGAGCCATGGCTACACCTTC. Amino acids: CASSVDGSHGYTF. The V gene is TRBV9, the J gene TRBJ1-2; the D is unclear. There are 13 residues in the CDR3. The germline CDR1 and CDR2 sequences are SGDLS and YYNGEE. Trimming left V 0 bases short and J 6 bases short, with 9 bases between.

This clone was recorded once. The chain uses TRBV6-5 and TRBJ1-1; D call uncertain. This CDR3 has 15 amino acids. Looked up from germline, CDR1 is MNHEY and CDR2 is SVGAGI. The V end was cut by 2 bases, the J end by 0 bases, with 10 bases between. The CDR3 DNA reads TGTGCCAGCAGTTACGGTCCGGGGATGAACACTGAAGCTTTCTTT. Amino acids: CASSYGPGMNTEAFF.

The chain carries TRBV7-2 and TRBJ1-1, with D perhaps matching TRBD1 (6 bases). Trimming removed 1 base at V and 0 bases at J, with 12 bases between. Per germline, CDR1 SGHTA and CDR2 FQGNSA. The CDR3 contains 16 residues. The CDR3 DNA reads TGTGCCAGCAGCTTAGTGGGGGGCCAACTGAACACTGAAGCTTTCTTT. This gives the protein CASSLVGGQLNTEAFF.

The chain combines TRBV7-9 with TRBJ1-4, with D uncertain. Trimming left V 1 base short and J 0 bases short, with 18 bases between. This CDR3 has 19 amino acids. Germline lookup yields CDR1 SEHNR and CDR2 FQNEAQ (reference sequence). DNA for the CDR3: TGTGCCAGCAGCTTAGTTGGCCCTGCGGACGTTGCAACTAATGAAAAACTGTTTTTT. Translation gives CASSLVGPADVATNEKLFF.

This clone has just one count. CDR3 residues: CASSGFGSLNTEAFF. Here the CDR3 DNA reads TGTGCCAGCAGCGGTTTCGGCAGCTTGAACACTGAAGCTTTCTTT. This chain links TRBV9 with TRBJ1-1; D not certain. V lost 3 bases to trimming and J lost 0 bases, with 12 bases between them. The CDR3 contains 15 residues. Germline loops: CDR1 SGDLS, CDR2 YYNGEE. The complete variable domain, with remaining parts taken from reference TRBV9 and TRBJ1-1, reads DSGVTQTPKHLITATGQRVTLRCSPRSGDLSVYWYQQSLDQGLQFLIQYYNGEERAKGNILERFSAQQFPDLHSELNLSSLELGDSALYFCASSGFGSLNTEAFFGQGTRLTVV.

The genes are TRBV7-9 and TRBJ2-7, with 7 bases that match TRBD1. Germline V gene lookup returns CDR1 SEHNR and CDR2 FQNEAQ (reference sequence). The CDR3 is made up of 18 amino acids. V shed 2 bases and J 3 bases; nucleotides not matched to a gene: 16. The CDR3 spells CASSLFIVETGTFYEQYF. For the CDR3, the DNA is TGTGCCAGCAGCTTATTTATTGTGGAGACAGGGACCTTCTACGAGCAGTACTTC. The complete variable domain, with remaining parts taken from reference TRBV7-9 and TRBJ2-7, reads DTGVSQNPRHKITKRGQNVTFRCDPISEHNRLYWYRQTLGQGPEFLTYFQNEAQLEKSRLLSDRFSAERPKGSFSTLEIQRTEQGDSAMYLCASSLFIVETGTFYEQYFGPGTRLTVT.

The chain is built from TRBV10-3 and TRBJ1-1; D remains unclear. The CDR3 extends over 12 amino acids. Germline CDR1 reads ENHRY; CDR2 reads SYGVKD. V shed 10 bases and J shed 7 bases, with 16 bases lying between them. CDR3 bases: TGTGCCACCCACGGGTGGAGCGGTGAAGCTTTCTTT. The encoded protein is CATHGWSGEAFF.

The V call is TRBV28, the J call TRBJ2-6; 7 bases agree with TRBD1. The CDR3 is made up of 18 amino acids. V shed 5 bases and J 0 bases; nucleotides not matched to a gene: 10. Germline V lookup: CDR1 MDHEN, CDR2 SYDVKM. In DNA, the CDR3 is TGTGCCAGCAGTCCCCTCCGGGACAGTGTCTCTGGGGCCAACGTCCTGACTTTC. This gives the protein CASSPLRDSVSGANVLTF.

The chain carries TRBV19 and TRBJ2-2; TRBD2 agrees at 8 bases. V shed 6 bases, J shed 4 bases, and the junction held 4 bases outside the gene matches. Germline CDR1 is LNHDA and CDR2 is SQIVND (reference sequence). The CDR3 runs 14 residues. CDR3: CASSKLAVTGELFF. DNA for the CDR3: TGTGCCAGTAGCAAACTAGCGGTCACCGGGGAGCTGTTTTTT.

The CDR3, as DNA: TGTGCCAGCAGTGACTCGTCGATCCAAGAGACCCAGTACTTC. It encodes CASSDSSIQETQYF. The genes are TRBV6-4 and TRBJ2-5; D gene unclear. From germline, CDR1 is MRHNA and CDR2 SNTAGT. CDR3 size: 14 residues. V dropped 0 bases and J dropped 1 base, with 6 bases sitting between them.

The CDR3 sequence is CASSISVPGRTEAFF. CDR3 bases: TGTGCCAGTAGTATTTCGGTTCCAGGTAGGACTGAAGCTTTCTTT. The chain links TRBV19 to TRBJ1-1; D gene unclear. CDR1 and CDR2 (germline): LNHDA, SQIVND (reference sequence). Trimming removed 3 bases from V and 5 bases from J, with 16 bases in between. The CDR3 runs to 15 residues.

The chain employs TRBV10-3 and TRBJ2-3; 12 bases match TRBD2. The CDR3 extends over 18 amino acids. V lost 6 bases to trimming and J lost 3 bases; unmatched junction nucleotides: 13. Germline V CDR1 and CDR2: ENHRY, SYGVKD. CDR3 sequence reads: CAISLAGGDPAVTDTQYF. The CDR3 DNA is TGTGCCATCAGCCTAGCGGGAGGGGATCCGGCCGTAACAGATACGCAGTATTTT.

The V call is TRBV19, the J call TRBJ1-5; no reliable D call. CDR3 length: 13 amino acids. Per the germline V gene, CDR1 is LNHDA and CDR2 is SQIVND (reference sequence). Trimming took off 1 base at V and 3 bases at J, with 4 bases between the two ends. The CDR3 region is CASSIAYNQPQHF. For the CDR3, the DNA is TGTGCCAGTAGTATAGCATACAATCAGCCCCAGCATTTT.

CDR3 in DNA: TGTGCCAGCAGTTCAAGACGGATCAATCAGCCCCAGCATTTT. This translates into CASSSRRINQPQHF. The J gene is TRBJ1-5, the V gene TRBV2; no firm D call. V lost 5 bases and J lost 3, with 11 bases in between. This CDR3 has 14 amino acids. Germline lookup yields CDR1 SNHLY and CDR2 FYNNEI.

The chain links TRBV5-1 to TRBJ2-7; 10 bases are shared with TRBD2. The CDR3 is made up of 14 amino acids. The ends lost 2 bases at V and 4 bases at J; junction bases unmatched: 3. Per the germline V gene, CDR1 is SGHRS and CDR2 is YFSETQ. The CDR3 DNA follows: TGCGCCAGCAGCTTAGGGACTAGCGCTTACGAGCAGTACTTC. It yields the protein CASSLGTSAYEQYF.

The sample holds one count of this clone. CDR3 sequence: CASSNVDVQSQPQHF. The CDR3 region has the DNA TGTGCCAGTAGTAACGTCGATGTCCAATCTCAGCCCCAGCATTTT. The chain joins TRBV19 to TRBJ1-5; D ambiguous. The CDR3 covers 15 residues. The germline V gene has CDR1 LNHDA and CDR2 SQIVND (reference sequence). V gave up 4 bases and J gave up 6 bases, with 16 bases separating them.

The chain employs TRBV19 and TRBJ1-1; tentative D call: TRBD1 (5 bases). Germline loops: CDR1 LNHDA, CDR2 SQIVND (reference sequence). The CDR3 spans 13 residues. The germline V and J ends were trimmed by 4 bases and 4 bases, with 10 bases remaining between them. The CDR3 DNA reads as TGTGCCAGTAGTAGTAGGACAACCACTGAAGCTTTCTTT. The encoded protein is CASSSRTTTEAFF.

The V gene is TRBV5-8, the J gene TRBJ1-1; D may be TRBD1 (5 bases). Germline-derived CDR1 and CDR2 are SGHTS and YDEGEE. The CDR3 covers 14 residues. The V end was cut by 5 bases, the J end by 1 base, with 12 bases between. CDR3 nucleotides: TGTGCCAGCAGACCGGGACGTAGGAACACTGAAGCTTTCTTT. It encodes CASRPGRRNTEAFF.